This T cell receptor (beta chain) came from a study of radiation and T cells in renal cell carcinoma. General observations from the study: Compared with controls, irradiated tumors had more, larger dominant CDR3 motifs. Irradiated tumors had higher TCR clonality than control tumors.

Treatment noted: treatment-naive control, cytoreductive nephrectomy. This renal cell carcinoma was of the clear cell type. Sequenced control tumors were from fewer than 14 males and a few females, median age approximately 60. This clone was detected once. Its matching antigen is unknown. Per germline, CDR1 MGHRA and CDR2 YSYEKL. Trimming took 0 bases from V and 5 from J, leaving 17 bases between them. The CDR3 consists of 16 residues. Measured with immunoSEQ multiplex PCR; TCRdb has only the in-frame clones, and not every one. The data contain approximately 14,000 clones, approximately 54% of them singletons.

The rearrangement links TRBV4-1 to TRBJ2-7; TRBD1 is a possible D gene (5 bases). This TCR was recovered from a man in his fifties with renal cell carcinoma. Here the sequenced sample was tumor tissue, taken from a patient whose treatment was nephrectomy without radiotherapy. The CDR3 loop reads CASSQEDPQGFDEQYF. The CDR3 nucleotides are TGCGCCAGCAGCCAAGAAGATCCCCAGGGTTTCGACGAGCAGTACTTC.